This is a list of T cell receptor beta chains from one sample in a study of CD8+ T cells in alopecia areata. Assay used: immunoSEQ multiplex PCR; TCRdb lists only in-frame clones, some missing. This table holds about 150,000 clones, approximately 45% found once. The sequenced sample was CD4+ T cells sorted from blood. These receptors were taken from a human donor with alopecia areata. CDR3s include the opening cysteine and the closing phenylalanine or tryptophan. Each record gives: CDR3 protein, CDR3 DNA, D gene, clone size, J gene, V gene, CDR3 length. The D gene is left open where the match is weak. Not every row has a clone size; where given, it reads once, few, many or a size class.

CAWSRLAGDSGEQFF TGTGCCTGGAGTCGACTAGCGGGAGATTCGGGTGAGCAGTTCTTC TRBD2 - TRBJ2-1 TRBV30 15
CASSDGVNTEAFF TGTGCCAGCTCAGATGGGGTGAACACTGAAGCTTTCTTT - few TRBJ1-1 TRBV18 13
CASSYSGSNQPQHF TGTGCCAGCAGTTACTCGGGTAGCAATCAGCCCCAGCATTTT - - TRBJ1-5 TRBV6-6 14
CSVVALAGDTQYF TGCAGCGTTGTAGCTCTAGCGGGAGATACGCAGTATTTT TRBD2 - TRBJ2-3 TRBV29-1 13
CAWRGTAPNEKLFF TGTGCCTGGAGGGGGACAGCGCCGAATGAAAAACTGTTTTTT TRBD1 - TRBJ1-4 TRBV30 14
CSVATGDSLTEAFF TGCAGCGTGGCGACAGGGGATTCTCTCACTGAAGCTTTCTTT TRBD1 - TRBJ1-1 TRBV29-1 14
CAWSRYNQPQHF TGTGCCTGGAGTCGGTACAATCAGCCCCAGCATTTT - few TRBJ1-5 TRBV30 12
CASDWDQDNEQFF TGTGCCAGTGATTGGGACCAGGACAATGAGCAGTTCTTC - - TRBJ2-1 TRBV7-9 13
CSVDSGNTIYF TGCAGCGTTGACTCTGGAAACACCATATATTTT - few TRBJ1-3 TRBV29-1 11
CASALGTSGSNEQFF TGTGCCAGCGCACTAGGGACTAGCGGTTCCAATGAGCAGTTCTTC TRBD2 - TRBJ2-1 TRBV2 15
CASSPPYLPRDREVNEQFF TGTGCCAGCAGCCCACCGTACCTACCCCGGGACAGAGAAGTGAATGAGCAGTTCTTC TRBD1 few TRBJ2-1 TRBV7-9 19
CASSLGAGGYNEQFF TGTGCCAGCAGTTTAGGAGCGGGAGGGTACAATGAGCAGTTCTTC TRBD2 - TRBJ2-1 TRBV28 15
CASSRDRRHEKLFF TGTGCCAGCAGCCGAGACAGGCGTCATGAAAAACTGTTTTTT - - TRBJ1-4 TRBV6-5 14
CASSLDSGTGEVTQYF TGCGCCAGCAGCTTGGATAGTGGGACAGGGGAGGTGACCCAGTACTTC TRBD1 - TRBJ2-5 TRBV5-1 16
CASSLWGEQFF TGTGCCAGCAGTCTCTGGGGTGAGCAGTTCTTC - - TRBJ2-1 TRBV2 11
CARIQGKTFF TGTGCCAGGATACAAGGTAAAACTTTCTTT - - TRBJ1-1 TRBV25-1 10
CASNPPSGAKNIQYF TGTGCCAGCAATCCGCCTAGCGGAGCCAAAAACATTCAGTACTTC TRBD2 - TRBJ2-4 TRBV28 15
CAWRKTGLHTDTQYF TGTGCCTGGCGGAAGACAGGCCTGCACACAGATACGCAGTATTTT - - TRBJ2-3 TRBV30 15
CASSLVGRNTEAFF TGCGCCAGCAGCTTGGTCGGCAGAAACACTGAAGCTTTCTTT - - TRBJ1-1 TRBV5-1 14
CASSGSSYNEQFF TGCGCCAGCAGTGGTAGCTCCTACAATGAGCAGTTCTTC - - TRBJ2-1 TRBV5-1 13
CASSPASGRGYEQYF TGCGCCAGCAGCCCGGCTAGCGGGAGGGGCTACGAGCAGTACTTC TRBD2 - TRBJ2-7 TRBV5-1 15
CASSPSGGQETQYF TGTGCCAGCAGCCCGAGCGGAGGCCAAGAGACCCAGTACTTC - few TRBJ2-5 TRBV7-9 14
CSVGVLAGIGDTQYF TGCAGCGTGGGGGTTCTAGCGGGAATTGGAGATACGCAGTATTTT TRBD2 - TRBJ2-3 TRBV29-1 15
CASSHGGHTGELFF TGCGCCAGCAGCCACGGGGGGCACACCGGGGAGCTGTTTTTT - - TRBJ2-2 TRBV4-1 14
CATQLRAKNIQYF TGTGCCACCCAGTTACGAGCCAAAAACATTCAGTACTTC - - TRBJ2-4 TRBV6-6 13
CASSVTGVPQNEQFF TGTGCCAGCAGTGTTACGGGAGTCCCCCAAAATGAGCAGTTCTTC - few TRBJ2-1 TRBV2 15
CASSSFAGTSGFQYNEQFF TGTGCCAGCAGTTCCTTTGCCGGGACTAGCGGGTTTCAGTACAATGAGCAGTTCTTC TRBD2 - TRBJ2-1 TRBV28 19
CASSRTSGDYNEQFF TGTGCCAGCAGCCGGACTAGCGGGGACTACAATGAGCAGTTCTTC TRBD2 few TRBJ2-1 TRBV28 15
CASSPRASIDNEQFF TGTGCCAGCTCACCTCGGGCTAGTATCGACAATGAGCAGTTCTTC - - TRBJ2-1 TRBV18 15
CSVLGPGGYEKLFF TGCAGCGTCTTAGGACCCGGCGGTTATGAAAAACTGTTTTTT - - TRBJ1-4 TRBV29-1 14
CSAVAVYGYTF TGCAGCGCTGTGGCGGTCTATGGCTACACCTTC - - TRBJ1-2 TRBV29-1 11
CSVGLEGNTIYF TGCAGCGTTGGACTAGAAGGAAACACCATATATTTT - once TRBJ1-3 TRBV29-1 12
CASSLGTTGQYF TGTGCCAGCAGCCTGGGGACTACAGGGCAGTACTTC TRBD2 - TRBJ2-7 TRBV28 12
CASSQLRGYQETQYF TGTGCCAGCAGTCAACTCCGGGGGTACCAAGAGACCCAGTACTTC - few TRBJ2-5 TRBV6-1 15
CASSLFGTATGGELFF TGCGCCAGCAGCTTGTTCGGGACAGCCACCGGCGGGGAGCTGTTTTTT TRBD1 few TRBJ2-2 TRBV5-1 16
CSVDDSSYNEQFF TGCAGCGTTGATGACAGCAGCTACAATGAGCAGTTCTTC - - TRBJ2-1 TRBV29-1 13
CASSEGGQGYTF TGTGCCAGCAGTGAGGGGGGTCAGGGCTACACCTTC - - TRBJ1-2 TRBV25-1 12
CASGGLHEETQYF TGCGCCAGCGGGGGACTACACGAAGAGACCCAGTACTTC TRBD2 - TRBJ2-5 TRBV5-1 13
CASSLAGAYEQYF TGTGCCAGCAGTTTGGCAGGGGCCTACGAGCAGTACTTC - - TRBJ2-7 TRBV27 13
CASSPGLLGEHEQYF TGTGCCAGCTCACCGGGTCTGCTCGGAGAACACGAGCAGTACTTC - - TRBJ2-7 TRBV18 15
CSVVGGSSYEQYF TGCAGCGTCGTAGGCGGGAGCTCCTACGAGCAGTACTTC TRBD2 - TRBJ2-7 TRBV29-1 13
CASSLNYGYTF TGTGCCAGCAGTTTAAACTATGGCTACACCTTC - few TRBJ1-2 TRBV28 11
CASSQGRSGRAYNEQFF TGTGCCAGCAGCCAAGGACGGAGCGGGAGGGCCTACAATGAGCAGTTCTTC TRBD2 - TRBJ2-1 TRBV4-2 17
CASSKREEVGELFF TGTGCCAGCAGTAAGCGGGAAGAGGTCGGGGAGCTGTTTTTT TRBD2 few TRBJ2-2 TRBV7-9 14
CASSYQTGGSGNTIYF TGTGCCAGCAGCTACCAGACAGGCGGCTCTGGAAACACCATATATTTT - - TRBJ1-3 TRBV7-3 16
CASTIQRPGELFF TGCGCCAGCACAATCCAGAGACCGGGGGAGCTGTTTTTT - - TRBJ2-2 TRBV5-1 13
CAWSGDRTYNEQFF TGTGCCTGGAGTGGGGACAGGACCTACAATGAGCAGTTCTTC TRBD1 - TRBJ2-1 TRBV30 14
CASSLGRRADTQYF TGTGCCAGCAGCTTGGGGCGTCGGGCGGATACGCAGTATTTT - - TRBJ2-3 TRBV7-8 14
CAWSMAGLEAFF TGTGCCTGGAGTATGGCAGGACTGGAAGCTTTCTTT - - TRBJ1-1 TRBV30 12